This entry lists 27 T cell receptor beta chains sequenced from one sample in a study of CD8 T cells in ankylosing spondylitis. MiXCR, applied by TCRdb to the 5' RACE reads, yields one record per CDR3 protein. Of around 250,000 distinct CDR3 sequences listed, about 11% are singletons. The sample was blood, either unsorted or a sorted T cell fraction (not recorded which). All receptors derive from a male donor with ankylosing spondylitis or in good health (not recorded which).

This sequence joins TRBV7-9 and TRBJ2-3, with 8 bases identical to TRBD2. The V gene's germline CDR1 is SEHNR and CDR2 FQNEAQ (reference sequence). Germline trimming cut 1 base from V and 1 base from J; bases unmatched to any gene: 4. The CDR3 length is 16 residues. The CDR3: CASSLEAAGGTDTQYF. CDR3 DNA: TGTGCCAGCAGCTTAGAGGCAGCGGGGGGCACAGATACGCAGTATTTT.

This clonotype was observed many times. V and J are TRBV5-1 and TRBJ1-5; the match to TRBD1 covers 12 bases. Germline values: CDR1 SGHRS, CDR2 YFSETQ. V lost 4 bases and J lost 8; bases outside the gene matches: 7. This CDR3 comprises 15 residues. The CDR3 is CASSPGDRGPEPQHF. The CDR3 DNA sequence: TGCGCCAGCAGCCCGGGGGACAGGGGGCCGGAGCCCCAGCATTTT.

This clonotype was recorded a few times. The CDR3 DNA sequence: TGCAGCGTGGCCACGACAGGGGTGGAGACCCAGTACTTC. As protein: CSVATTGVETQYF. The chain employs TRBV29-1 and TRBJ2-5; 8 bases are a match to TRBD1. The CDR3 has 13 amino acids. V shed 6 bases and J 5 bases; nucleotides not matched to a gene: 8. Germline CDR1 is SQVTM and CDR2 is ANQGSEA.

The sample holds a few counts of this clonotype. V gene TRBV7-8 combines with J gene TRBJ2-7, with 11 bases matching TRBD2. Germline V lookup: CDR1 SGHVS, CDR2 FQNEAQ. Trimming at V came to 5 bases and at J to 2 bases, leaving 14 bases not matched to a gene. The CDR3 is made up of 18 amino acids. DNA for the CDR3: TGTGCCAGCAGCGCAGGGACTAGCGGCGTGGACTACACCTACGAGCAGTACTTC. Translation gives CASSAGTSGVDYTYEQYF.

This clonotype was detected only a few times. J is TRBJ1-1 and V is TRBV7-9; D uncertain. The CDR3 is 14 amino acids. Germline V gene data show CDR1 as SEHNR and CDR2 as FQNEAQ (reference sequence). The V and J ends lost 5 bases and 6 bases respectively, with 16 bases between them. CDR3 nucleotides: TGTGCCAGCAGCGCCACTCTTGGGTCCGCTGAAGCTTTCTTT. Translating gives CASSATLGSAEAFF.

This clonotype has ten or more counts. V usage is TRBV7-9 and J usage is TRBJ1-2; 7 nucleotides match TRBD1. The CDR3 contains 14 residues. The V gene end was trimmed by 5 bases and the J gene end by 13 bases; junction bases not matched to a gene: 16. Germline V gene lookup returns CDR1 SEHNR and CDR2 FQNEAQ (reference sequence). The CDR3 nucleotides are TGTGCCAGCAGCCACCCAAGACAGGGACCCTCGTGCACCTTC. This encodes CASSHPRQGPSCTF. Full variable domain (rest looked up from reference TRBV7-9 and TRBJ1-2): DTGVSQNPRHKITKRGQNVTFRCDPISEHNRLYWYRQTLGQGPEFLTYFQNEAQLEKSRLLSDRFSAERPKGSFSTLEIQRTEQGDSAMYLCASSHPRQGPSCTFGSGTRLTVV.

This clonotype was observed a few times. The chain carries TRBV7-2 and TRBJ2-7; 9 bases match TRBD1. V trimming: 5 bases; J trimming: 6 bases; junction bases outside the gene matches: 8. From germline, CDR1 is SGHTA and CDR2 FQGNSA. There are 14 residues in the CDR3. CDR3 in DNA: TGTGCCAGCAGCCGTCGACAGGGGGGCGTCGAGCAGTACTTC. Its translation: CASSRRQGGVEQYF.

In this sample, this clonotype turned up many times. This rearrangement joins TRBV6-6 to TRBJ1-1, with D hard to call. CDR1 is MNHNY, CDR2 SVGAGI, per germline (reference sequence). The CDR3 has 12 residues. The V end lost 1 base, the J end lost 5 bases, and 5 bases lay between the germline ends. The CDR3 sequence: CASSYLRTEAFF. The CDR3 DNA reads as TGTGCCAGCAGTTACTTGAGGACTGAAGCTTTCTTT.

This clonotype was counted many times. This chain uses TRBV28 with TRBJ2-1; D may be TRBD2 (6 bases). The V end was cut by 6 bases, the J end by 3 bases, with 12 bases between. CDR3 length equals 14 residues. Germline V CDR1 and CDR2: MDHEN, SYDVKM. In nucleotides, the CDR3 is TGTGCCAGCAGCGGTAGCGGCAACTACAATGAGCAGTTCTTC. Its protein product is CASSGSGNYNEQFF. The complete variable domain, with remaining parts taken from reference TRBV28 and TRBJ2-1, reads DVKVTQSSRYLVKRTGEKVFLECVQDMDHENMFWYRQDPGLGLRLIYFSYDVKMKEKGDIPEGYSVSREKKERFSLILESASTNQTSMYLCASSGSGNYNEQFFGPGTRLTVL.

There are many counts of this clonotype. CDR3 in amino acids: CSGRQALNTEAFF. The DNA of the CDR3 is TGCAGCGGGCGACAGGCCTTGAACACTGAAGCTTTCTTT. The rearrangement joins TRBV29-1 to TRBJ1-1, with D perhaps matching TRBD1 (6 bases). The V end lost 7 bases, the J end lost 0 bases, and 12 bases lay between the germline ends. The germline gives CDR1 SQVTM, CDR2 ANQGSEA. This CDR3 contains 13 residues.

In this sample, this clonotype turned up a few times. This chain uses TRBV7-9 with TRBJ2-7; TRBD1 aligns across 7 bases. J gave up 7 bases and V 3 bases, and 12 bases lay outside the gene matches. Germline CDR1 is SEHNR and CDR2 is FQNEAQ (reference sequence). The CDR3 totals 15 residues. As DNA, the CDR3 is TGTGCCAGCAGCTTTAGGGACAGACCAATTGGGGAGCAGTACTTC. Protein: CASSFRDRPIGEQYF. The variable domain in full, completed from reference TRBV7-9 and TRBJ2-7, reads DTGVSQNPRHKITKRGQNVTFRCDPISEHNRLYWYRQTLGQGPEFLTYFQNEAQLEKSRLLSDRFSAERPKGSFSTLEIQRTEQGDSAMYLCASSFRDRPIGEQYFGPGTRLTVT.

This clonotype was seen once. A much larger clone differs by one base, so this may be a read error. The rearrangement links TRBV4-1 to TRBJ1-1; D gene uncertain. The CDR3 consists of 15 residues. Deletions cut 0 bases from V and 7 bases from J, with 15 bases between. Germline V gene sequence: CDR1 MGHRA, CDR2 YSYEKL. This chain's CDR3 is CASSQEPGGASEAFF. The DNA of the CDR3 is TGCGCCAGCAGCCAAGAGCCTGGCGGAGCCAGTGAAGCTTTCTTT.

The table lists this clonotype with a few counts. The rearrangement uses TRBV3-1 and TRBJ2-1; D not resolved. The V gene lost 4 bases and the J gene lost 10 bases, with 17 bases spanning the gap. The CDR3 spans 14 residues. Germline CDR1 is LGHDT and CDR2 is YNNKEL (reference sequence). In nucleotides, the CDR3 is TGTGCCAGCAGCCCGAGTACCAGCGTTCGAGAGCAGTTCTTC. It translates to CASSPSTSVREQFF.

V usage is TRBV7-3 and J usage is TRBJ2-3; D is perhaps TRBD2 (7 bases). V was clipped by 2 bases and J by 4 bases, with 16 bases between them. The CDR3 has 16 amino acids. Germline CDR1 SGHTA, CDR2 FQGTGA. This CDR3 reads CASSLGQGGGADTQYF. The CDR3 DNA sequence: TGTGCCAGCAGCTTAGGGCAGGGAGGGGGTGCAGATACGCAGTATTTT.

This clonotype was counted many times. V usage is TRBV20-1 and J usage is TRBJ1-5; D unresolved. V lost 3 bases and J 0 bases, leaving 12 bases between the germline ends. Germline CDR1 DFQATT, CDR2 SNEGSKA (reference sequence). The CDR3 totals 15 residues. The DNA for the CDR3 is TGCAGTGCTAGCCCGGAGGGAACTAGCAATCAGCCCCAGCATTTT. Translated: CSASPEGTSNQPQHF.

This clonotype was picked up many times. This chain uses TRBV5-6 with TRBJ1-5; 9 nucleotides agree with TRBD1. V lost 0 bases and J lost 3; bases outside the gene matches: 4. From germline, CDR1 is SGHDT and CDR2 YYEEEE. This CDR3 comprises 16 residues. The CDR3 nucleotides are TGTGCCAGCAGCTTGGCCGGGACAGGGCACAATCAGCCCCAGCATTTT. Encoded protein: CASSLAGTGHNQPQHF.

In its sample, this clonotype was seen a few times. The chain joins TRBV4-2 to TRBJ2-7, with 9 bases fitting TRBD1. This CDR3 region has 14 residues. In germline, CDR1 is LGHNA, CDR2 YNFKEQ. After removal of 1 base from V and 4 bases from J, the junction contained 2 bases not matched to a gene. CDR3 in amino acids: CASSQVGTGYEQYF. Written as DNA, the CDR3 is TGTGCCAGCAGCCAAGTTGGGACAGGGTACGAGCAGTACTTC.

This clonotype was observed many times. This chain links TRBV27 with TRBJ2-7; D is undetermined. This CDR3 region has 14 residues. Trimming left V 3 bases short and J 0 bases short, with 9 bases between. Looked up from germline, CDR1 is MNHEY and CDR2 is SMNVEV (reference sequence). The CDR3 is CASSFRLDSYEQYF. The CDR3 coding sequence is TGTGCCAGCAGTTTTAGACTGGACTCCTACGAGCAGTACTTC.

This clonotype has just a few counts. The chain is built from TRBV6-2 or TRBV6-3 and TRBJ2-3; possibly TRBD1 or TRBD2 for D (5 bases each). The V gene's germline CDR1 is MNHEY and CDR2 SVGEGT. The germline V and J ends were trimmed by 5 bases and 2 bases, with 14 bases remaining between them. This CDR3 contains 15 residues. CDR3 protein: CASSDPVGVTDTQYF. DNA of the CDR3: TGTGCCAGCAGTGATCCGGTGGGGGTCACAGATACGCAGTATTTT.

The table lists this clonotype with many counts. The V gene is TRBV9, the J gene TRBJ2-7; 7 bases line up with TRBD2. The CDR3 runs 15 residues. Germline V lookup: CDR1 SGDLS, CDR2 YYNGEE. Unmatched junction bases numbered 13, after V lost 4 bases and J lost 6 bases. CDR3 in amino acids: CASSPSAGADSEQYF. CDR3 nucleotide sequence: TGTGCCAGCAGCCCCTCGGCGGGAGCGGACTCCGAGCAGTACTTC.

A few counts support this clonotype. This rearrangement joins TRBV6-2 or TRBV6-3 to TRBJ2-7; 11 nucleotides align to TRBD1. The CDR3 has 15 amino acids. With 5 bases clipped from V and 7 bases from J, the junction kept 10 bases outside the gene matches. Germline CDR1 and CDR2: MNHEY and SVGEGT. Here the CDR3 reads CASSIAGTGGTEQYF. The CDR3, as DNA: TGTGCCAGCAGTATTGCCGGGACAGGGGGTACGGAGCAGTACTTC.

V is TRBV7-2 and J is TRBJ2-3; the match to TRBD2 covers 11 bases. The germline CDR1 and CDR2 sequences are SGHTA and FQGNSA. The CDR3 runs 16 residues. J gave up 3 bases and V 0 bases, and 2 bases lay outside the gene matches. The CDR3 bases are TGTGCCAGCAGCTTAGCAGTAGCGGGAGGGACAGATACGCAGTATTTT. It specifies CASSLAVAGGTDTQYF.

This clonotype came up many times. This chain joins TRBV21-1 and TRBJ2-2. TRBV21-1 is assigned pseudogene status. This CDR3 has 14 residues. The CDR3: CASSIRGNGGELFF. The CDR3 nucleotides are TGTGCCAGCAGCATTCGCGGAAATGGGGGGGAGCTGTTTTTT.

This chain links TRBV11-1 with TRBJ2-7; 7 bases are a match to TRBD1. Per the germline V gene, CDR1 is SGHAT and CDR2 is FQDESV (reference sequence). This CDR3 comprises 12 residues. The V gene end was trimmed by 10 bases and the J gene end by 10 bases; junction bases not matched to a gene: 13. This CDR3 is CATQGTDTYQYF. For the CDR3, the DNA is TGTGCCACGCAAGGGACAGACACGTATCAGTACTTC.

The chain is built from TRBV6-1 and TRBJ2-7; 10 nucleotides align to TRBD2. There are 14 residues in the CDR3. The germline V gene has CDR1 MNHNS and CDR2 SASEGT. V dropped 5 bases and J dropped 3; count of bases not matched to a gene: 4. The CDR3 spells CASSTGTSDYEQYF. The CDR3 bases are TGTGCCAGCAGTACCGGGACTAGCGACTACGAGCAGTACTTC.

At least ten counts were recorded for this clonotype. V is TRBV9 and J is TRBJ2-5; TRBD2 aligns across 7 bases. CDR1 and CDR2 (germline): SGDLS, YYNGEE. The trim removed 4 bases at V and 4 bases at J, leaving 7 bases unmatched. This CDR3 is built from 14 residues. Written as DNA, the CDR3 is TGTGCCAGCAGCATCGGACTAGAAAGAGAGACCCAGTACTTC. Protein: CASSIGLERETQYF.

This clonotype was seen a few times. The chain is built from TRBV7-6 and TRBJ2-2; D is undetermined. Trimming removed 8 bases at V and 6 bases at J, with 13 bases between. The length of the CDR3 is 13 residues. Germline loops: CDR1 SGHVS, CDR2 FNYEAQ. Here the CDR3 DNA reads TGTGCCAGCGCCACAGAGCATCCCGGGGAGCTGTTTTTT. Translated, it gives CASATEHPGELFF.